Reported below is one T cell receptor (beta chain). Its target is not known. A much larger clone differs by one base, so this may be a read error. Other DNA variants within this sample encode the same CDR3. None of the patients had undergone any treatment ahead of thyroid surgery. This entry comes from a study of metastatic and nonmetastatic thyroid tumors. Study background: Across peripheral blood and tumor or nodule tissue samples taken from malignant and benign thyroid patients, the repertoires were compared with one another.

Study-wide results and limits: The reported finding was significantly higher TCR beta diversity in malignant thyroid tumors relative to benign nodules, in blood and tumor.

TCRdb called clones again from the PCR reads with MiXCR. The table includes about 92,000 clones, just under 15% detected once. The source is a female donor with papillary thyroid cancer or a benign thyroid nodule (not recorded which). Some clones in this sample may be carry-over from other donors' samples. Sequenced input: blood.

CDR3 DNA: TGCAGTGCCAGAGTCAGGTCCACCTACGAGCAGTACTTC. It codes for CSARVRSTYEQYF. V usage is TRBV20-1 and J usage is TRBJ2-7; D gene ambiguous. The CDR3 has 13 residues. Per germline, CDR1 DFQATT and CDR2 SNEGSKA (reference sequence).